The 8 T cell receptor beta chains below come from one sample, sequenced in a study of cytomegalovirus exposure and HLA in healthy donors. PCR employed 60 Vbeta and 13 Jbeta primers. Profiled with immunoSEQ multiplex PCR; TCRdb holds only in-frame clones, not every one. The data show 60,000 to 75,000 clones, with around 78% seen just once and 7.8% held by the top ten. Sequencing input: PBMCs. These TCRs come from a man younger than 35 in good health and CMV-seropositive.

This clone was recorded only once. This chain links TRBV30 with TRBJ2-7, with 10 positions matching TRBD1. Germline V lookup: CDR1 GTSNPN, CDR2 SVGIG (reference sequence). The CDR3 has 13 residues. The J segment lost 9 bases and the V segment lost 2 bases, leaving 7 bases of the junction unmatched. CDR3 region: CAWSSDRGDGQYF. The CDR3 DNA follows: TGTGCCTGGAGTTCGGACAGGGGGGACGGGCAGTACTTC.

The chain carries TRBV7-9 and TRBJ1-2; perhaps TRBD1 as D (5 bases). CDR3 length: 13 amino acids. Trimming pared 0 bases from V and 5 bases from J, leaving 7 bases between. Germline V gene sequence: CDR1 SEHNR, CDR2 FQNEAQ (reference sequence). The CDR3: CASSLAQGYGYTF. The CDR3, as DNA: TGTGCCAGCAGCTTAGCTCAGGGTTATGGCTACACCTTC.

J is TRBJ1-5 and V is TRBV30; D may be TRBD1 (5 bases). V lost 1 base and J 0 bases, leaving 19 bases between the germline ends. The CDR3 consists of 18 residues. Germline lookup yields CDR1 GTSNPN and CDR2 SVGIG (reference sequence). CDR3 nucleotides: TGTGCCTGGAGTGCCATGAGGTCCTCTAGGGGTAGCAATCAGCCCCAGCATTTT. Protein: CAWSAMRSSRGSNQPQHF. The variable domain in full, completed from reference TRBV30 and TRBJ1-5, reads SQTIHQWPATLVQPVGSPLSLECTVEGTSNPNLYWYRQAAGRGLQLLFYSVGIGQISSEVPQNLSASRPQDRQFILSSKKLLLSDSGFYLCAWSAMRSSRGSNQPQHFGDGTRLSIL.

The chain is built from TRBV6-5 and TRBJ1-1, with TRBD1 as a possible D gene (5 bases). Trimming removed 5 bases from V and 4 bases from J, with 11 bases in between. The CDR3 extends over 13 amino acids. CDR1 and CDR2 (germline): MNHEY, SVGAGI. For the CDR3, the DNA is TGTGCCAGCAGTACAGCACAGGCCACTGAAGCTTTCTTT. Translated: CASSTAQATEAFF.

The genes are TRBV29-1 and TRBJ1-1; D unresolved. Between the trimmed V and J ends, which lost 4 bases and 3 bases, there was a span of 12 bases. The CDR3 consists of 13 residues. Germline loops: CDR1 SQVTM, CDR2 ANQGSEA. CDR3 coding DNA: TGCAGCGTTGTTAGGGCGCGGGACACTGAAGCTTTCTTT. It specifies CSVVRARDTEAFF.

This clone was observed once. The CDR3 here is CAISESIPGQGNSNQPQHF. The CDR3 DNA reads as TGTGCCATCAGTGAGTCAATTCCGGGACAGGGCAATAGCAATCAGCCCCAGCATTTT. The genes are TRBV10-3 and TRBJ1-5; 9 bases align to TRBD1. CDR3 size: 19 residues. The germline V gene has CDR1 ENHRY and CDR2 SYGVKD. The ends lost 0 bases at V and 0 bases at J; junction bases unmatched: 9.

The rearrangement joins TRBV6-5 to TRBJ2-1; D perhaps matches TRBD1 (7 bases). With 6 bases removed from V and 6 bases from J, the gap between germline ends came to 9 bases. Germline V lookup: CDR1 MNHEY, CDR2 SVGAGI. The CDR3 totals 12 residues. As DNA, the CDR3 is TGTGCCAGCAGGCGGGACAGCAATGAGCAGTTCTTC. Protein: CASRRDSNEQFF.

The CDR3 nucleotides are TGTGCCAGCAGTCAGACTAGCTTGGACTACGAGCAGTACTTC. Amino acid sequence: CASSQTSLDYEQYF. The chain is built from TRBV7-2 and TRBJ2-7, with TRBD2 matching 7 bases. The junction had 8 bases not matched to a gene; V was cut back by 6 bases and J by 3 bases. The CDR3 is made up of 14 amino acids. Germline V lookup: CDR1 SGHTA, CDR2 FQGNSA. Variable domain in full (rest from reference TRBV7-2 and TRBJ2-7): GAGVSQSPSNKVTEKGKDVELRCDPISGHTALYWYRQSLGQGLEFLIYFQGNSAPDKSGLPSDRFSAERTGGSVSTLTIQRTQQEDSAVYLCASSQTSLDYEQYFGPGTRLTVT.